These 27 T cell receptor beta chains were sequenced from one sample in a study of vaccination and CD4 T cells after COVID-19. Treatment here: 10-day PBMC culture with coronavirus spike peptide pools or control peptides (ViraFEST assay). It was before the COVID-19 pandemic (2011-2018) that the unexposed donor's CD4+ T cells were collected. Cultured CD4+ T cells had their DNA profiled by the Oncomine TCR Beta short-read assay. Scientists extracted genomic DNA from CD4+ T cells grown in culture. One entry per CDR3 protein, called by TCRdb with MiXCR from the PCR reads. The table shows fewer than 7,000 distinct CDR3 sequences, with 30% to 40% occurring only once. What these receptors recognize is not known. Sequenced: CD4+ T cells from blood, cultured in vitro. The source of these receptors is a human donor in good health.

The chain links TRBV7-3 to TRBJ2-7; 7 nucleotides agree with TRBD1. This CDR3 contains 14 residues. Germline V CDR1 and CDR2: SGHTA, FQGTGA. After removal of 5 bases from V and 7 bases from J, the junction contained 11 bases not matched to a gene. In nucleotides, the CDR3 is TGTGCCAGCAGCCCACAGGGGCGGTTGTGGGAGCAGTACTTC. It specifies CASSPQGRLWEQYF.

This clonotype appeared once. The V and J genes are TRBV24-1 and TRBJ2-1, with 7 bases that match TRBD1. The germline CDR1 and CDR2 sequences are KGHDR and SFDVKD. The J segment lost 12 bases and the V segment lost 6 bases, leaving 4 bases of the junction unmatched. The CDR3 covers 11 residues. CDR3 residues: CATSLGTAQFF. CDR3 bases: TGTGCCACCAGTCTCGGGACAGCGCAGTTCTTC.

In its sample, this clonotype was seen a few times. CDR3 in amino acids: CASRKRDEQYF. CDR3 in DNA: TGTGCCAGCAGAAAGCGGGACGAGCAGTACTTC. This chain uses TRBV6-1 with TRBJ2-7, with D possibly matching TRBD2 (6 bases). Germline V gene lookup returns CDR1 MNHNS and CDR2 SASEGT. The ends were cut back, 6 bases at V and 5 bases at J, with 8 bases in the middle. The CDR3 is 11 amino acids.

The chain recombines TRBV20-1 with TRBJ1-2; 7 nucleotides line up with TRBD1. The CDR3 is 16 residues long. The ends lost 0 bases at V and 6 bases at J; junction bases unmatched: 13. From germline, CDR1 is DFQATT and CDR2 SNEGSKA (reference sequence). As DNA, the CDR3 is TGCAGTGCTAGAGAACAGGGACAGCTTGCTGAGGATGGCTACACCTTC. This translates into CSAREQGQLAEDGYTF.

J is TRBJ2-5 and V is TRBV11-1; possible D gene TRBD2, 7 bases. The CDR3 is 17 residues long. Germline lookup yields CDR1 SGHAT and CDR2 FQDESV (reference sequence). Trimming removed 5 bases at V and 5 bases at J, with 24 bases between. The DNA for the CDR3 is TGTGCCAGCAGCCCCGGCCGGGGCGGGAGAGGGGGGGAGACCCAGTACTTC. Translating it yields CASSPGRGGRGGETQYF.

This clonotype has a handful of counts. This chain joins TRBV2 and TRBJ2-7; 9 bases fit TRBD1. Germline CDR1 reads SNHLY; CDR2 reads FYNNEI. The CDR3 sequence is 15 residues long. V gave up 7 bases and J gave up 6 bases; unmatched junction bases: 13. The CDR3 sequence is CASTRQGEFSSEQYF. As DNA, the CDR3 is TGTGCCAGCACTCGACAGGGGGAATTCTCGTCCGAGCAGTACTTC.

The V gene is TRBV4-1, the J gene TRBJ1-1; weak D call: TRBD1 (6 bases). The CDR3 is made up of 15 amino acids. Germline lookup yields CDR1 MGHRA and CDR2 YSYEKL. The V end lost 3 bases, the J end lost 4 bases, and 15 bases lay between the germline ends. The CDR3 here is CASSQPWGAVTEAFF. The CDR3 nucleotides read TGCGCCAGCAGCCAGCCTTGGGGGGCGGTCACTGAAGCTTTCTTT.

This clonotype was counted only a few times. The V and J genes are TRBV7-2 and TRBJ2-3, with D perhaps TRBD2 (6 bases). With 4 bases removed from V and 7 bases from J, the gap between germline ends came to 18 bases. CDR1 and CDR2 (germline): SGHTA, FQGNSA. The CDR3 is 15 amino acids. The CDR3 sequence is CASSSDGGVRNTQYF. CDR3 nucleotide sequence: TGTGCCAGCAGCTCGGACGGGGGAGTCAGGAATACGCAGTATTTT.

V gene TRBV6-1 combines with J gene TRBJ2-1, with no clear D. V gave up 3 bases and J gave up 5 bases, with 14 bases separating them. Germline V lookup: CDR1 MNHNS, CDR2 SASEGT. This CDR3 region has 15 residues. CDR3 DNA sequence: TGTGCCAGCAGTGACCGTGGGATCTATGACAATGAGCAGTTCTTC. Translation gives CASSDRGIYDNEQFF.

Relative to its sample, this clonotype is medium-sized. The genes are TRBV28 and TRBJ1-2; D is possibly TRBD1 (5 bases). CDR1 is MDHEN and CDR2 is SYDVKM in the germline V gene. V shed 8 bases and J shed 0 bases, with 19 bases lying between them. This CDR3 spans 16 amino acids. CDR3 region: CASALEGLEANYGYTF. The CDR3 DNA is TGTGCCAGCGCCTTGGAGGGGCTTGAAGCTAACTATGGCTACACCTTC.

This chain uses TRBV5-1 with TRBJ2-7, with D maybe TRBD2 (6 bases). This CDR3 contains 14 residues. Trimming cost V 0 bases and J 7 bases, with 14 bases left between them. CDR1 is SGHRS and CDR2 is YFSETQ in the germline V gene. The CDR3 loop reads CASSLGLAGGEQYF. The CDR3 DNA reads as TGCGCCAGCAGCTTGGGCCTAGCCGGGGGAGAGCAGTACTTC.

V is TRBV9 and J is TRBJ2-1, with 8 nucleotides matching TRBD2. Trimming cost V 0 bases and J 2 bases; bases outside gene matches: 4. This CDR3 is 16 amino acids long. The V gene's germline CDR1 is SGDLS and CDR2 YYNGEE. The CDR3 spells CASSVAAGGPYNEQFF. DNA for the CDR3: TGTGCCAGCAGCGTAGCGGCGGGAGGACCCTACAATGAGCAGTTCTTC.

In this sample, this clonotype turned up a few times. The chain has TRBV6-1 and TRBJ1-2; TRBD1 aligns across 7 bases. The germline V gene encodes CDR1 MNHNS and CDR2 SASEGT. V was pared by 4 bases and J by 10 bases, with 9 bases of the junction left unmatched. This CDR3 has 13 residues. The CDR3 here is CASSARGTEHYTF. The CDR3, as DNA: TGTGCCAGCAGTGCCAGGGGGACCGAGCACTACACCTTC.

This clonotype was counted only a few times. This rearrangement joins TRBV7-9 to TRBJ1-2; 9 bases are a match to TRBD1. From germline, CDR1 is SEHNR and CDR2 FQNEAQ (reference sequence). The CDR3 runs to 14 residues. V was clipped by 5 bases and J by 2 bases; unmatched bases: 3. In DNA form, the CDR3 reads TGTGCCAGCAGCCCCGGACAGGGGAACTATGGCTACACCTTC. Translation gives CASSPGQGNYGYTF.

This clonotype was detected only a few times. This chain links TRBV28 with TRBJ1-1; D is uncertain. CDR3 length: 12 amino acids. Germline CDR1 MDHEN, CDR2 SYDVKM. V lost 2 bases and J lost 5, with 6 bases in between. CDR3 DNA: TGTGCCAGCAGTTTAAGGTTAACTGAAGCTTTCTTT. The encoded protein is CASSLRLTEAFF.

This clonotype showed up just a few times. The chain joins TRBV7-2 to TRBJ2-3; the D is unclear. V dropped 5 bases and J dropped 0 bases, with 12 bases sitting between them. CDR1 is SGHTA and CDR2 is FQGNSA in the germline V gene. The CDR3 is 15 amino acids. The CDR3 reads CASSQIAPSTDTQYF. The DNA for the CDR3 is TGTGCCAGCAGCCAAATAGCTCCTAGCACAGATACGCAGTATTTT.

The chain combines TRBV6-1 with TRBJ2-1, with D hard to call. The CDR3 is 11 amino acids. Trimming stripped 6 bases from V and 9 bases from J, with 9 bases between. The V gene's germline CDR1 is MNHNS and CDR2 SASEGT. This CDR3 is CASSHEFEQFF. CDR3 sequence (DNA): TGTGCCAGCAGCCATGAGTTTGAGCAGTTCTTC.

The chain has TRBV10-3 and TRBJ1-5; a weak D match, TRBD1 (6 bases). Germline V gene sequence: CDR1 ENHRY, CDR2 SYGVKD. Trimming shortened V by 3 bases and J by 2 bases, and 11 bases separated the two germline ends. The CDR3 contains 15 residues. This chain's CDR3 is CAISDGGVGNQPQHF. DNA for the CDR3: TGTGCCATCAGTGACGGGGGCGTCGGCAATCAGCCCCAGCATTTT.

This chain joins TRBV28 and TRBJ2-7; D perhaps matches TRBD1 (6 bases). Germline CDR1 reads MDHEN; CDR2 reads SYDVKM. The CDR3 is 14 residues long. Trimming pared 7 bases from V and 3 bases from J, leaving 16 bases between. CDR3 sequence: CASTVQGLDYEQYF. CDR3 DNA: TGTGCCAGCACCGTACAGGGTTTAGACTACGAGCAGTACTTC.

This clonotype was counted only a few times. V gene TRBV7-2 combines with J gene TRBJ2-2; D unresolved. Germline values: CDR1 SGHTA, CDR2 FQGNSA. V was clipped by 1 base and J by 6 bases, with 6 bases between them. CDR3 size: 13 residues. CDR3 DNA sequence: TGTGCCAGCAGCTTAGAATCAGCCGGGGAGCTGTTTTTT. It encodes CASSLESAGELFF.

The J gene is TRBJ1-4, the V gene TRBV28; unclear D gene. V was trimmed by 7 bases and J by 5 bases, leaving 11 bases between them. The germline gives CDR1 MDHEN, CDR2 SYDVKM. This CDR3 is built from 13 residues. The CDR3 here is CASMDPANEKLFF. The CDR3 DNA sequence: TGTGCCAGCATGGACCCCGCGAATGAAAAACTGTTTTTT.

The chain recombines TRBV19 with TRBJ1-1, with 7 bases matching TRBD1. The CDR3 totals 14 residues. V was clipped by 6 bases and J by 4 bases; unmatched bases: 8. Per the germline V gene, CDR1 is LNHDA and CDR2 is SQIVND (reference sequence). The CDR3 here is CASRSTGLGTEAFF. CDR3 DNA sequence: TGTGCCAGTAGATCGACAGGGCTGGGCACTGAAGCTTTCTTT.

This clonotype was seen a single time. This chain joins TRBV19 and TRBJ2-3; perhaps TRBD2 as D (6 bases). This CDR3 is built from 14 residues. From germline, CDR1 is LNHDA and CDR2 SQIVND (reference sequence). V lost 7 bases and J 2 bases, leaving 13 bases between the germline ends. CDR3 amino acids: CASTQAGYTDTQYF. The CDR3 coding sequence is TGTGCCAGTACCCAGGCGGGGTACACAGATACGCAGTATTTT.

This chain uses TRBV7-8 with TRBJ2-1; TRBD1 matches at 8 bases. From germline, CDR1 is SGHVS and CDR2 FQNEAQ. V lost 5 bases and J lost 4; bases outside the gene matches: 10. The CDR3 loop spans 16 amino acids. CDR3 amino acids: CASSRSRGRIYNEQFF. The CDR3 coding sequence is TGTGCCAGCAGCCGTTCCAGGGGGCGTATATACAATGAGCAGTTCTTC.

This clonotype has only a few counts. This rearrangement joins TRBV20-1 to TRBJ2-1, with 8 bases lining up with TRBD2. V gave up 2 bases and J gave up 7 bases; unmatched junction bases: 16. From germline, CDR1 is DFQATT and CDR2 SNEGSKA (reference sequence). The CDR3 consists of 17 residues. The CDR3 bases are TGCAGTGCTAGATCAAGGGAATCGAGCGGGAGTCGAAATGAGCAGTTCTTC. Protein product: CSARSRESSGSRNEQFF.

V gene TRBV2 combines with J gene TRBJ2-7, with D uncertain. In germline, CDR1 is SNHLY, CDR2 FYNNEI. Deletions cut 0 bases from V and 6 bases from J, with 18 bases between. The CDR3 length is 16 residues. The DNA of the CDR3 is TGTGCCAGCAGTGAAGCGAGTAGGTTGGGAAGAGGCGAGCAGTACTTC. Encoded protein: CASSEASRLGRGEQYF.

This clonotype was seen a handful of times. The chain couples TRBV28 to TRBJ1-2; D is possibly TRBD1 (5 bases). Per germline, CDR1 MDHEN and CDR2 SYDVKM. V was trimmed by 3 bases and J by 7 bases, leaving 18 bases between them. CDR3 length equals 15 residues. CDR3 sequence reads: CASSLIVGDQGGYTF. The CDR3 nucleotides are TGTGCCAGCAGTTTGATAGTAGGGGACCAGGGTGGCTACACCTTC.